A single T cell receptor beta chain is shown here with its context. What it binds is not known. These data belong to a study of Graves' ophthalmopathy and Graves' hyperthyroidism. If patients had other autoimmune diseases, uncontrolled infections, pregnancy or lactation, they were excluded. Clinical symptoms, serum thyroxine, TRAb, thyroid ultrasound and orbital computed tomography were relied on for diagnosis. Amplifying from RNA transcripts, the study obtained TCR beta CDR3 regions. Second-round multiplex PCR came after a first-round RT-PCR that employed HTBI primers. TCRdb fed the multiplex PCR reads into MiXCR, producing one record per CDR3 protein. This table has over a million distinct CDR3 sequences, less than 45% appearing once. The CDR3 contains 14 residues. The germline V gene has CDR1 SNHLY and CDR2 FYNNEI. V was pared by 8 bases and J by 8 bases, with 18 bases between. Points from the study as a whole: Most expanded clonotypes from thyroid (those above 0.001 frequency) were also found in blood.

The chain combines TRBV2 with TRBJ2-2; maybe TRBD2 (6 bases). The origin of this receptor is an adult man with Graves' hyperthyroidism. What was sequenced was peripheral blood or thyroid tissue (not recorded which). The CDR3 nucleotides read TGTGCCAGCGGTGTGGCGGGACGCACAGGGGAGCTGTTTTTT. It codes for CASGVAGRTGELFF.